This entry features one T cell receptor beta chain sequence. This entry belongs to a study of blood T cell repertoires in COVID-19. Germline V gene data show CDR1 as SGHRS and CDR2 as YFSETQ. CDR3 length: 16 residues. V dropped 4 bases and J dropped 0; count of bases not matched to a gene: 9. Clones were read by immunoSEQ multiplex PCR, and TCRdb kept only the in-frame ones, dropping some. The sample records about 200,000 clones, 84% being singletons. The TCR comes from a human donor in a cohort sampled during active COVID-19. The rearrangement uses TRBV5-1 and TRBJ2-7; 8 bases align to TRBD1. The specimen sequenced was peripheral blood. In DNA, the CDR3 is TGCGCCAGCAGCCTAGGACAGGGAAGCGGCTCCTACGAGCAGTACTTC. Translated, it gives CASSLGQGSGSYEQYF.